This entry lists 16 T cell receptor beta chains sequenced from one sample in a study of OX40 agonist ivuxolimab in advanced cancers. Sequencing used immunoSEQ multiplex PCR; TCRdb keeps in-frame clones, though not all of them. The data show around 60,000 clones, under 95% seen once. The sample was CD4+ or CD8+ T cells sorted from blood, taken in a trial of the OX40 agonist ivuxolimab. These receptors all stem from an adult with an advanced solid tumor such as melanoma, head and neck, liver or kidney cancer.

This chain links TRBV9 with TRBJ1-2; TRBD1 is a possible D gene (5 bases). Trimming shortened V by 6 bases and J by 4 bases, and 10 bases separated the two germline ends. The CDR3 has 12 amino acids. Germline assignment: CDR1 SGDLS and CDR2 YYNGEE. In DNA, the CDR3 is TGTGCCAGCACCAGGGAGATCTATGGCTACACCTTC. Protein: CASTREIYGYTF.

The chain combines TRBV19 with TRBJ2-3; no clear D. This CDR3 has 15 amino acids. With 1 base removed from V and 2 bases from J, the gap between germline ends came to 10 bases. CDR1 LNHDA and CDR2 SQIVND come from the germline V gene (reference sequence). In DNA form, the CDR3 reads TGTGCCAGTAGTATAGCGAGGAAAAACACAGATACGCAGTATTTT. Its translation: CASSIARKNTDTQYF.

J is TRBJ1-2 and V is TRBV15; the match to TRBD1 covers 7 bases. Germline CDR1 and CDR2: LNHNV and YYDKDF (reference sequence). V was pared by 7 bases and J by 4 bases, with 12 bases of the junction left unmatched. The CDR3 extends over 15 amino acids. CDR3 residues: CATTQARGRVYGYTF. CDR3 in DNA: TGTGCCACCACCCAAGCGAGGGGGCGAGTCTATGGCTACACCTTC.

V usage is TRBV2 and J usage is TRBJ2-7, with D perhaps TRBD1 or TRBD2 (5 bases each). The germline gives CDR1 SNHLY, CDR2 FYNNEI. The germline V and J ends were trimmed by 6 bases and 0 bases, with 12 bases remaining between them. The CDR3 runs 14 residues. The CDR3 loop is CASSRDGSSYEQYF. In DNA form, the CDR3 reads TGTGCCAGCAGCCGGGACGGAAGCTCCTACGAGCAGTACTTC.

The chain couples TRBV7-2 to TRBJ2-3; D may correspond to TRBD1 or TRBD2 (9 bases each). The length of the CDR3 is 17 residues. V was trimmed by 7 bases and J by 0 bases, leaving 20 bases between them. Looked up from germline, CDR1 is SGHTA and CDR2 is FQGNSA. Here the CDR3 DNA reads TGTGCCAGCAAACCCGCGGGGGGGACAGGGAGCACAGATACGCAGTATTTT. Protein: CASKPAGGTGSTDTQYF.

The chain employs TRBV6-1 and TRBJ2-1, with unresolved D. This CDR3 region has 12 residues. V gave up 5 bases and J gave up 4 bases, with 6 bases separating them. Germline-derived CDR1 and CDR2 are MNHNS and SASEGT. CDR3: CASSFRYNEQFF. The CDR3 nucleotides read TGTGCCAGCAGTTTCCGATACAATGAGCAGTTCTTC.

The chain combines TRBV18 with TRBJ2-7, with D perhaps matching TRBD1 or TRBD2 (5 bases each). Deletions cut 5 bases from V and 4 bases from J, with 12 bases between. Germline loops: CDR1 KGHSH, CDR2 LQKENI. The CDR3 consists of 13 residues. The CDR3 sequence is CASSEGRGYEQYF. CDR3 nucleotide sequence: TGTGCCAGCTCAGAGGGACGGGGTTACGAGCAGTACTTC.

The genes are TRBV5-1 and TRBJ2-1; D possibly uses TRBD1 or TRBD2 (5 bases each). Germline V gives CDR1 SGHRS, CDR2 YFSETQ. Trimming removed 0 bases from V and 6 bases from J, with 13 bases in between. The CDR3 consists of 15 residues. The CDR3, as DNA: TGCGCCAGCAGCTTGGCAGGGACGGCGGTCAATGAGCAGTTCTTC. Protein: CASSLAGTAVNEQFF.

The J gene is TRBJ2-7, the V gene TRBV7-9; a weak D match, TRBD2 (6 bases). Germline V CDR1 and CDR2: SEHNR, FQNEAQ (reference sequence). V dropped 4 bases and J dropped 0 bases, with 10 bases sitting between them. The CDR3 length is 14 residues. The CDR3 coding sequence is TGTGCCAGCAGCTGGGACTCCGCCTCCTACGAGCAGTACTTC. Its translation is CASSWDSASYEQYF.

V gene TRBV6-5 combines with J gene TRBJ1-1, with D unclear. The V gene's germline CDR1 is MNHEY and CDR2 SVGAGI. Trimming removed 4 bases from V and 6 bases from J, with 12 bases in between. This CDR3 contains 13 residues. CDR3 DNA sequence: TGTGCCAGCAGTTTGCGGGAGTTATCTGAAGCTTTCTTT. It specifies CASSLRELSEAFF.

This sequence joins TRBV2 and TRBJ2-2; D perhaps matches TRBD2 (5 bases). Between the trimmed V and J ends, which lost 10 bases and 1 base, there was a span of 16 bases. The V gene's germline CDR1 is SNHLY and CDR2 FYNNEI. The CDR3 contains 15 residues. As DNA, the CDR3 is TGTGCCACCCTTGGAGGACTGCGGAACACCGGGGAGCTGTTTTTT. Translated: CATLGGLRNTGELFF.

V usage is TRBV19 and J usage is TRBJ1-5; D not certain. The CDR3 extends over 14 amino acids. CDR1 and CDR2 (germline): LNHDA, SQIVND (reference sequence). V gave up 2 bases and J gave up 5 bases, with 10 bases separating them. CDR3 amino acids: CASSISRSDQPQHF. As DNA, the CDR3 is TGTGCCAGTAGTATAAGCAGGAGCGATCAGCCCCAGCATTTT.

This chain links TRBV5-1 with TRBJ1-1, with 7 positions matching TRBD1. Losses at the gene ends were 5 bases for V and 5 bases for J; bases not matched to a gene: 6. The CDR3 sequence is 13 residues long. The germline V gene has CDR1 SGHRS and CDR2 YFSETQ. CDR3 sequence reads: CASRWQGETEAFF. CDR3 coding DNA: TGCGCCAGCAGATGGCAGGGGGAAACTGAAGCTTTCTTT.

The genes are TRBV6-4 and TRBJ2-2; D is unresolved. Germline CDR1 reads MRHNA; CDR2 reads SNTAGT. The CDR3 has 14 amino acids. Trimming stripped 2 bases from V and 0 bases from J, with 4 bases between. CDR3 residues: CASSDSANTGELFF. The CDR3 DNA is TGTGCCAGCAGTGACAGCGCGAACACCGGGGAGCTGTTTTTT.

The rearrangement links TRBV19 to TRBJ1-1; D not certain. Germline loops: CDR1 LNHDA, CDR2 SQIVND (reference sequence). The CDR3 is made up of 15 amino acids. V was clipped by 3 bases and J by 3 bases, with 14 bases between them. The CDR3 loop reads CASSIQGREDTEAFF. As DNA, the CDR3 is TGTGCCAGTAGTATTCAAGGAAGGGAGGACACTGAAGCTTTCTTT.

J is TRBJ2-3 and V is TRBV7-6; TRBD2 matches at 15 bases. CDR3 length: 17 amino acids. V dropped 5 bases and J dropped 6; count of bases not matched to a gene: 9. Per the germline V gene, CDR1 is SGHVS and CDR2 is FNYEAQ. The CDR3 is CASSPTTGLAGGDTQYF. The CDR3 DNA reads TGTGCCAGCAGCCCAACCACCGGACTAGCGGGAGGGGATACGCAGTATTTT.